Described below is a single T cell receptor (beta chain) sequence and its context. Its target is unknown. Each sample had approximately 10^5 TCR templates assayed. Sequencing used immunoSEQ multiplex PCR; TCRdb keeps in-frame clones, though not all of them. The table has 100,000 to 110,000 clones, 80% to 95% seen once. The V gene end was trimmed by 2 bases and the J gene end by 4 bases; junction bases not matched to a gene: 10. Germline lookup yields CDR1 MNHNS and CDR2 SASEGT. This CDR3 spans 17 amino acids. This sample was included in a study of siplizumab effects on memory and regulatory T cells. Regarding the study as a whole: Many proliferating CD4+ or CD8+ clones remained unclassified. Roughly 75-96% of them could not be assigned either a naive or a memory phenotype. Naive T cells were seen as more diverse than memory cells and as major alloresponse contributors. The drug siplizumab significantly decreased the alloreactive sequences that could be traced to unstimulated CD4+ memory cells.

What was sequenced was CD4+ T cells sorted from blood. The chain joins TRBV6-1 to TRBJ1-5, with 8 bases lining up with TRBD1. The receptor's source is a human donor in good health. In DNA form, the CDR3 reads TGTGCCAGCAGTGAAACGAAATCAGGGACAGGTAATCAGCCCCAGCATTTT. It is translated as CASSETKSGTGNQPQHF.